The TCR beta chain under discussion was sequenced for a study of shared clonotypes between healthy human individuals. Overall study: Samples came from a couple of female and a few male donors aged 18 to 49. Three plates each covered CD4 naive and memory; CD8 naive two, CD8 memory one. Findings and limits, study-wide: Approximately 5% was the fraction of naive CD4 clonotypes found shared across a few donors. Shared clonotypes across all four donors exceeded non-shared ones in generation probability.

Here immunoSEQ multiplex PCR was the method, and the copy in TCRdb shows in-frame clones only, minus some. The table records some 2,500,000 clones, under 95% of them present only once. Trimming removed 1 base at V and 0 bases at J, with 9 bases between. In germline, CDR1 is SGDLS, CDR2 YYNGEE. This CDR3 spans 15 amino acids. Points on this clone: No antigen is known for it.

The TCR comes from a man between 18 and 35 years old in good health. Some clones in this sample may be carry-over from other donors' samples. Sequences were obtained from naive CD4+ T cells from PBMCs. The subset here: CD45RA+ positively selected. J is TRBJ2-3 and V is TRBV9, with TRBD2 as a possible D gene (6 bases). The CDR3 spells CASSVRGISTDTQYF. CDR3 in DNA: TGTGCCAGCAGCGTACGCGGGATCAGCACAGATACGCAGTATTTT. Full variable domain (outside the CDR3, taken from reference TRBV9 and TRBJ2-3): DSGVTQTPKHLITATGQRVTLRCSPRSGDLSVYWYQQSLDQGLQFLIQYYNGEERAKGNILERFSAQQFPDLHSELNLSSLELGDSALYFCASSVRGISTDTQYFGPGTRLTVL.